This entry lists 23 T cell receptor beta chains sequenced from one sample in a study of CD8+CD57+ T cells in acquired aplastic anemia. TCR beta VDJ and CDR3 were profiled, and genomic DNA was the template. TCRdb independently ran MiXCR on the reads; one entry per CDR3 protein. The sample contains under 200,000 distinct CDR3 sequences, 35% to 55% of which appear only once. Source material: sorted CD4+, CD8+, or CD8+CD57+ T cells (not recorded which) from PBMCs. Receptor source: a human donor in good health.

This clonotype turned up a few times. The chain employs TRBV7-3 and TRBJ2-6; D is ambiguous. The CDR3 extends over 12 amino acids. The V gene lost 5 bases and the J gene lost 2 bases, with 1 base spanning the gap. Germline V gene lookup returns CDR1 SGHTA and CDR2 FQGTGA. CDR3 sequence (DNA): TGTGCCAGCAGCCCTGGGGCCAACGTCCTGACTTTC. This codes for CASSPGANVLTF. Complete variable domain (other parts from reference TRBV7-3 and TRBJ2-6): GAGVSQTPSNKVTEKGKYVELRCDPISGHTALYWYRQSLGQGPEFLIYFQGTGAADDSGLPNDRFFAVRPEGSVSTLKIQRTERGDSAVYLCASSPGANVLTFGAGSRLTVL.

This clonotype was counted only a few times. The V and J genes are TRBV6-1 and TRBJ1-4, with D unclear. Germline CDR1 and CDR2: MNHNS and SASEGT. Deletions cut 6 bases from V and 4 bases from J, with 12 bases between. CDR3 length: 14 amino acids. In nucleotides, the CDR3 is TGTGCCAGCAGCCCCGGGATCTTTAATGAAAAACTGTTTTTT. Protein sequence: CASSPGIFNEKLFF.

As regards this clonotype: This may come from a read error, since a much larger clone is one base off. The chain employs TRBV5-1 and TRBJ2-2; 8 nucleotides align to TRBD1. Germline lookup yields CDR1 SGHRS and CDR2 YFSETQ. J was trimmed by 10 bases and V by 4 bases; bases with no gene match: 9. The CDR3 totals 14 residues. The CDR3 loop reads CASSTGQGGAELFF. DNA for the CDR3: TGCGCCAGCAGCACCGGACAGGGAGGCGCGGAGCTGTTTTTT.

The rearrangement joins TRBV5-1 to TRBJ2-1; 10 bases match TRBD2. The CDR3 runs 15 residues. The J segment lost 9 bases and the V segment lost 6 bases, leaving 12 bases of the junction unmatched. Germline V lookup: CDR1 SGHRS, CDR2 YFSETQ. CDR3 protein: CASIAAAGGPGEQFF. CDR3 sequence (DNA): TGCGCCAGCATCGCAGCAGCGGGAGGGCCAGGTGAGCAGTTCTTC.

This clonotype was found many times. The genes are TRBV6-5 and TRBJ1-5; D possibly corresponds to TRBD1 (5 bases). Trimming left V 2 bases short and J 3 bases short, with 11 bases between. The length of the CDR3 is 15 residues. The germline V gene encodes CDR1 MNHEY and CDR2 SVGAGI. The CDR3 bases are TGTGCCAGCAGTTACCAGACAGTTACCAATCAGCCCCAGCATTTT. Protein product: CASSYQTVTNQPQHF.

This clonotype has ten or more counts. The chain combines TRBV7-9 with TRBJ2-2; 7 nucleotides line up with TRBD1. The CDR3 has 16 amino acids. CDR1 and CDR2 (germline): SEHNR, FQNEAQ (reference sequence). Trimming cost V 5 bases and J 3 bases; bases outside gene matches: 9. DNA for the CDR3: TGTGCCAGCAGCCCGGCGAGGGACAGCTACACCGGGGAGCTGTTTTTT. This sequence encodes CASSPARDSYTGELFF. The whole variable domain, filled in from reference TRBV7-9 and TRBJ2-2, reads DTGVSQNPRHKITKRGQNVTFRCDPISEHNRLYWYRQTLGQGPEFLTYFQNEAQLEKSRLLSDRFSAERPKGSFSTLEIQRTEQGDSAMYLCASSPARDSYTGELFFGEGSRLTVL.

The V and J genes are TRBV10-3 and TRBJ1-3; D ambiguous. The V gene's germline CDR1 is ENHRY and CDR2 SYGVKD. Trimming stripped 6 bases from V and 2 bases from J, with 8 bases between. The CDR3 contains 13 residues. The CDR3 coding sequence is TGTGCCATCAGCAGGATCGCTGGAAACACCATATATTTT. Translation gives CAISRIAGNTIYF.

This chain uses TRBV12-3 or TRBV12-4 with TRBJ2-7; the match to TRBD1 covers 7 bases. V lost 4 bases to trimming and J lost 2 bases; unmatched junction nucleotides: 5. The CDR3 spans 14 residues. The CDR3 loop is CASSSGTDPYEQYF. The CDR3 nucleotides are TGTGCCAGCAGTTCCGGGACAGACCCCTACGAGCAGTACTTC.

This clonotype was detected ten times or more. V usage is TRBV7-2 and J usage is TRBJ1-2; D gene uncertain. This CDR3 spans 12 amino acids. Germline V gene lookup returns CDR1 SGHTA and CDR2 FQGNSA. V gave up 6 bases and J gave up 0 bases, with 5 bases separating them. CDR3 region: CASRVSNYGYTF. CDR3 bases: TGTGCCAGCAGAGTCTCTAACTATGGCTACACCTTC.

This clonotype was seen at least ten times. The V call is TRBV7-3, the J call TRBJ1-6, with 7 bases lining up with TRBD1. Germline V gives CDR1 SGHTA, CDR2 FQGTGA. CDR3 length: 14 residues. The J segment lost 7 bases and the V segment lost 4 bases, leaving 4 bases of the junction unmatched. CDR3 amino acids: CASSSGTANSPLHF. CDR3 sequence (DNA): TGTGCCAGCAGCTCCGGGACAGCGAATTCACCCCTCCACTTT.

The chain couples TRBV30 to TRBJ2-1; 10 nucleotides match TRBD2. From germline, CDR1 is GTSNPN and CDR2 SVGIG (reference sequence). Losses at the gene ends were 2 bases for V and 7 bases for J; bases not matched to a gene: 2. This CDR3 is built from 13 residues. DNA for the CDR3: TGTGCCTGGAGTTCTAGCGGGAGAAATGAGCAGTTCTTC. Translating it yields CAWSSSGRNEQFF.

Notes on this clonotype: Being one base from a much bigger clone, this may be a read error. The J gene is TRBJ2-5, the V gene TRBV9; 7 positions agree with TRBD2. In germline, CDR1 is SGDLS, CDR2 YYNGEE. The CDR3 runs to 18 residues. Here the CDR3 DNA reads TGTGCCGGCAGCGACGCCGCAGAGCGGGGCCCAATTGTAGAGACCCAGTACTTC. Protein: CAGSDAAERGPIVETQYF.

This rearrangement joins TRBV12-3 or TRBV12-4 to TRBJ2-5, with TRBD1 matching over 7 bases. The CDR3 totals 14 residues. V trimming: 8 bases; J trimming: 4 bases; junction bases outside the gene matches: 10. CDR3 sequence reads: CASLQGRGAETQYF. DNA of the CDR3: TGTGCCAGCCTACAGGGGAGAGGGGCAGAGACCCAGTACTTC.

This clonotype occurred many times. The V and J genes are TRBV7-2 and TRBJ1-1; D is unresolved. Trimming left V 5 bases short and J 1 base short, with 11 bases between. The CDR3 spans 14 residues. Germline V lookup: CDR1 SGHTA, CDR2 FQGNSA. CDR3 amino acids: CASSLGLTNTEAFF. The CDR3 DNA reads as TGTGCCAGCAGCCTAGGACTGACGAACACTGAAGCTTTCTTT.

This clonotype was detected ten times or more. The chain couples TRBV12-5 to TRBJ1-6; D is unclear. V gave up 6 bases and J gave up 9 bases, with 15 bases separating them. This CDR3 region has 14 residues. Germline values: CDR1 LGHNT, CDR2 FRNRAP. The CDR3 is CASGPRRSGSPLHF. CDR3 coding DNA: TGTGCTAGTGGCCCTCGACGTTCGGGTTCACCCCTCCACTTT.

The V call is TRBV11-2, the J call TRBJ2-1, with D perhaps assigned TRBD1 or TRBD2 (5 bases each). V dropped 6 bases and J dropped 6 bases, with 15 bases sitting between them. Germline V gives CDR1 SGHAT, CDR2 FQNNGV. The CDR3 has 14 residues. The CDR3 region is CASSYTGTANEQFF. The CDR3 DNA follows: TGTGCCAGCAGTTACACCGGGACGGCCAATGAGCAGTTCTTC.

This chain uses TRBV7-9 with TRBJ1-3; D uncertain. V was clipped by 5 bases and J by 10 bases, with 15 bases between them. Germline CDR1 is SEHNR and CDR2 is FQNEAQ (reference sequence). The CDR3 consists of 13 residues. CDR3 nucleotide sequence: TGTGCCAGCAGCCGGAGACTGACCCAAACCATATATTTT. Protein sequence: CASSRRLTQTIYF.

This clonotype was detected ten times or more. V usage is TRBV24-1 and J usage is TRBJ2-2; TRBD1 or TRBD2 may be the D gene (5 bases each). The V gene lost 4 bases and the J gene lost 0 bases, with 11 bases spanning the gap. From germline, CDR1 is KGHDR and CDR2 SFDVKD. This CDR3 has 16 residues. In DNA form, the CDR3 reads TGTGCCACCAGTGACTTTGTGGGGGCGAACACCGGGGAGCTGTTTTTT. Translating it yields CATSDFVGANTGELFF.

This chain connects TRBV29-1 to TRBJ2-7; D is uncertain. V was shortened by 2 bases and J by 2 bases, with 7 bases between the two germline ends. This CDR3 is built from 12 residues. Looked up from germline, CDR1 is SQVTM and CDR2 is ANQGSEA. This CDR3 reads CSVEIGPYEQYF. For the CDR3, the DNA is TGCAGCGTTGAAATCGGTCCCTACGAGCAGTACTTC.

A remark on this clonotype: The junction departs from germline at one end; a sequencing error may be responsible. J is TRBJ1-5 and V is TRBV12-3 or TRBV12-4; 9 bases map to TRBD1. This CDR3 has 12 residues. CDR3 sequence (DNA): TGTGCCAGCAGCCTAGGGGGACAGGGCATGAATTTT. Encoded protein: CASSLGGQGMNF.

This clonotype was seen repeatedly, ten times or more. The chain joins TRBV14 to TRBJ2-3; no definite D call. The CDR3 spans 12 residues. Between the trimmed V and J ends, which lost 2 bases and 5 bases, there was a span of 5 bases. The germline V gene encodes CDR1 SGHDN and CDR2 FVKESK. In DNA form, the CDR3 reads TGTGCCAGCAGCCAACGTCAAGATACGCAGTATTTT. This encodes CASSQRQDTQYF.

The chain couples TRBV18 to TRBJ2-7, with 10 positions matching TRBD1. J gave up 6 bases and V 5 bases, and 13 bases lay outside the gene matches. The CDR3 runs 16 residues. Per germline, CDR1 KGHSH and CDR2 LQKENI. This CDR3 is CASSTPWDRGIPEQYF. CDR3 coding DNA: TGTGCCAGCTCAACTCCGTGGGACAGGGGTATCCCCGAGCAGTACTTC.

V usage is TRBV29-1 and J usage is TRBJ1-4, with 11 bases identical to TRBD1. This CDR3 contains 13 residues. The germline V gene has CDR1 SQVTM and CDR2 ANQGSEA. With 4 bases clipped from V and 7 bases from J, the junction kept 2 bases outside the gene matches. The CDR3 sequence: CSVGGTGGEKLFF. Written as DNA, the CDR3 is TGCAGCGTTGGAGGGACAGGGGGTGAAAAACTGTTTTTT.